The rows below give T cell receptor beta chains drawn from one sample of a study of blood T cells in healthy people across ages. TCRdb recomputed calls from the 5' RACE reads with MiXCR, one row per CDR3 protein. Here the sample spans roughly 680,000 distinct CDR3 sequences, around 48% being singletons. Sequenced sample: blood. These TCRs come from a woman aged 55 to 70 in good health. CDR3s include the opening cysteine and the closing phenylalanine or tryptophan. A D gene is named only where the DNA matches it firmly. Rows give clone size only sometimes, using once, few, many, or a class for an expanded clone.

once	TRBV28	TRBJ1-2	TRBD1	TGTGCCAGCAGTGAGGGACAGGGGGCGCGCGGCTACACCTTC	CASSEGQGARGYTF
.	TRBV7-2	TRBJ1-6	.	TGTGCCAGCAGCTTACAAGCGGCTGACAGCTATAATTCACCCCTCCACTTT	CASSLQAADSYNSPLHF
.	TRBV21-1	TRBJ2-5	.	TGTGCCAGCAGCTATCCCCGGGCTAGCGGGAGAGTAGGGCAAGAGACCCAGTACTTC	CASSYPRASGRVGQETQYF
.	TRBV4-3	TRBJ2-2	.	TGCGCCAGCAGCCAACCAACAGGGCGAAGCACCGGGGAGCTGTTTTTT	CASSQPTGRSTGELFF
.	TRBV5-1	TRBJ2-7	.	TGCGCCAGCAGCCCGACACCTTCCTACAATGAGCAGTACTTC	CASSPTPSYNEQYF
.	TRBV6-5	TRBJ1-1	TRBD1	TGTGCCAGCAGTTATTTGACGGGACAGGGGGAAGCTTTCTTT	CASSYLTGQGEAFF
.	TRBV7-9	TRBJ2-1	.	TGTGCCAGCAGCGATCAGGGACCGAGTTTGGCGGAGCAGTTCTTC	CASSDQGPSLAEQFF
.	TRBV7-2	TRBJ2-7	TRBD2	TGTGCCAGCAGCTTCCATGAGGGAGGGTCCTACGAGCAGTACTTC	CASSFHEGGSYEQYF
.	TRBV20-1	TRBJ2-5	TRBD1	TGCAGTGCTGGACAGGGGTACCAAGAGACCCAGTACTTC	CSAGQGYQETQYF
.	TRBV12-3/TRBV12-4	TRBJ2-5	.	TGTGCCAGCAGTTTTTCGGGGACCGAAGAGACCCAGTACTTC	CASSFSGTEETQYF
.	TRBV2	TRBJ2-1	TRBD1	TGTGCCAACCGGGACAGGGCCTACAATGAGCAGTTCTTC	CANRDRAYNEQFF
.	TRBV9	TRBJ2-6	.	TGTGCCAGCAGCGTAGCGAGGGGGTTGGTCTCTGGGGCCAACGTCCTGACTTTC	CASSVARGLVSGANVLTF
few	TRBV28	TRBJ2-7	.	TGTGCCAGCAGCTGGGGATGGGCTAGCCGATCCTACGAGCAGTACTTC	CASSWGWASRSYEQYF
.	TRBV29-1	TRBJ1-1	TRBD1	TGCAGCGTTCAGGGGGGACCGAACACTGAAGCTTTCTTT	CSVQGGPNTEAFF
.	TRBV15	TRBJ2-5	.	TGTGCCACCAGCAGAGCTCCTAGCGACGAGACCCAGTACTTC	CATSRAPSDETQYF
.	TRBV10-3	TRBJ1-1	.	TGTGCCATCAGTGACACACAGGGCATGAACACTGAAGCTTTCTTT	CAISDTQGMNTEAFF
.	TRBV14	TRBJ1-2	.	TGTGCCAGCAGCCCCGAGAAGGGTGAACGGGGCTGTGGCTACACCTTC	CASSPEKGERGCGYTF
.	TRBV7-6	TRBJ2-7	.	TGTGCCAGCAGCGACAGGCCCCTGGACGAGCAATACTTC	CASSDRPLDEQYF
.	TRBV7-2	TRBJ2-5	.	TGTGCCAGCAGCCCTGGAGGACCAGGGAACAATGAGCAGTACTTC	CASSPGGPGNNEQYF
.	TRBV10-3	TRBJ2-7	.	TGTGCCATCAGTGGGGAGGACGGCTACTACGAGCAGTACTTC	CAISGEDGYYEQYF
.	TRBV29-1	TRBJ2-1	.	TGCAGCGTACCGACTAGTCGTTCGTCAGACAATGAGCAGTTCTTC	CSVPTSRSSDNEQFF
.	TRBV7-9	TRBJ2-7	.	TGTGCCAGCAGCCACCTTATCTCCTACGAGCAGTACTTC	CASSHLISYEQYF
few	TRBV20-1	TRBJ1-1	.	TGCAGTGCTAGAGATTCTGACACTGAAGCTTTCTTT	CSARDSDTEAFF
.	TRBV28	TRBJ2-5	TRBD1	TGTGCCAGCAGCCCCCGGACAGGAGAGCAAGAGACCCAGTACTTC	CASSPRTGEQETQYF
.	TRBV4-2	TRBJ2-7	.	TGTTCCAGCAGCCAAGGGGCGGACGCTTTCTCCTACGAGCAGTACTTC	CSSSQGADAFSYEQYF
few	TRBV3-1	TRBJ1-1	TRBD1	TGTGCCAGCAGCCAGGGACAGGGAAACACTGAAGCTTTCTTT	CASSQGQGNTEAFF
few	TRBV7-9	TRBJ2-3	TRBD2	TGTGCCAGCGGGAGGGGCACAGATACGCAGTATTTT	CASGRGTDTQYF
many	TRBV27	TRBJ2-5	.	TGTGCCAGCAAGGGCGGTAGCCGAGAGACCCAGTACTTC	CASKGGSRETQYF
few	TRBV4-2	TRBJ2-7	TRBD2	TGTGCCAGCAGCCAAGAATTAGGCCTAGCGGGAGCCGAGCAGTACTTC	CASSQELGLAGAEQYF
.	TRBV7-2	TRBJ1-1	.	TGTGCCAGCAGCTTAGGGGGACGGACGAACACTGAAGCTTTCTTT	CASSLGGRTNTEAFF
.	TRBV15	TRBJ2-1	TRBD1	TGTGCCACCAGCAGAGTTCTTGGACAGGGGAAAGAGACCCAGTTCTTC	CATSRVLGQGKETQFF
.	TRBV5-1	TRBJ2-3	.	TGCGTCAGCAGAAGGGCGGGACAAAGCACAGATACGCAGTATTTT	CVSRRAGQSTDTQYF
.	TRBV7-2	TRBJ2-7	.	TGTGCCAGCAGCTTAGAGGGCCATTCCTACGAGCAGTACTTC	CASSLEGHSYEQYF
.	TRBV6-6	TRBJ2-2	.	TGTGCCAGCAGTTACTCAGGGGGGACGAACACCGGGGAGCTGTTTTTT	CASSYSGGTNTGELFF
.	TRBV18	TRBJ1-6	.	TGTGCCAGCTCGCTGCCCCCCGGCAGGGGAAATTCACCCCTCCACTTT	CASSLPPGRGNSPLHF
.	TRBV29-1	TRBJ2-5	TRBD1	TGCAGCGTTGGGGGCTTACAGGGGCTCGAGACCCAGTACTTC	CSVGGLQGLETQYF
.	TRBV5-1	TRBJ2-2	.	TGCGCCAGCAGGATGGCAGGGGGGGCCGGGGAGCTGTTTTTT	CASRMAGGAGELFF
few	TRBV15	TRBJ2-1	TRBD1	TGTGCCACCAGCACGTGGGACAGCTACAATGAGCAGTTCTTC	CATSTWDSYNEQFF
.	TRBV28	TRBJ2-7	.	TGTGCCAGCAGTTTACATACGGGAGATGTGTACGAGCAGTACTTC	CASSLHTGDVYEQYF
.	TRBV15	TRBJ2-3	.	TGTGCCACCAGCAGAGCCCTTAGCGGCACAGATACGCAGTATTTT	CATSRALSGTDTQYF
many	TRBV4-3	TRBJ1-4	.	TGCGCCAGCAGCCAAGGAATGCCGGGGAAACTGTTTTTT	CASSQGMPGKLFF
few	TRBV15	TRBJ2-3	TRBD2	TGTGCCACCAGCAGAGCCAGACTAGCGTTAGATACGCAGTATTTT	CATSRARLALDTQYF
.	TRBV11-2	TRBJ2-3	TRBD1	TGTGCCAGCAGCTCGTACGCCTCCGGGACAGGGAGTCTCACAGATACGCAGTATTTT	CASSSYASGTGSLTDTQYF
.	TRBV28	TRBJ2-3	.	TGTGCCAGCAGGGATAGCGGAGATACGCAGTATTTT	CASRDSGDTQYF
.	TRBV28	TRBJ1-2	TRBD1	TGTGCCAGCAGTTTACCCCCGGGACAGGGCTATGGCTACACCTTC	CASSLPPGQGYGYTF
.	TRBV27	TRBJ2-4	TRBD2	TGTGCCAGCAGCCGCGGGACTAGCGGGACTTTAGCCAAAAACATTCAGTACTTC	CASSRGTSGTLAKNIQYF
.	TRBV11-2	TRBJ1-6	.	TGTGCCAGCAGCTTAGAGGGGGCCAGCTCACCCCTCCACTTT	CASSLEGASSPLHF
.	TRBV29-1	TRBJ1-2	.	TGCAGCGTTAACCGAGGACAGAGCTATGGCTACACCTTC	CSVNRGQSYGYTF
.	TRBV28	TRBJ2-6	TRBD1	TGTGCCAGCAGTCCTCCCCTTTCGACAGGGCCCAACGTCCTGACTTTC	CASSPPLSTGPNVLTF
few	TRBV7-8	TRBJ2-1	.	TGTGCCAGCAGCTTTTTACCGGGCGAGCAGTTCTTC	CASSFLPGEQFF
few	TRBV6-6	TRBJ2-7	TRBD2	TGTGCCAGCAGCTCGAGTCGCGGGAGGGACGAGCAGTACTTC	CASSSSRGRDEQYF
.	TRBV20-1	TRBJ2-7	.	TGCAGTGCTAGGAATCCAGGGGCTGGCTCCTACGAGCAGTACTTC	CSARNPGAGSYEQYF
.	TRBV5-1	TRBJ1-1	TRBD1	TGCGCCAGCAGCTTGGGACAGGGCCTAGTACGCACTGAAGCTTTCTTT	CASSLGQGLVRTEAFF
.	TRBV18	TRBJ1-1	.	TGTGCCAGCTCACATGGACAGCCAGGGGCTGAAGCTTTCTTT	CASSHGQPGAEAFF
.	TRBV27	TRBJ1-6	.	TGTGCCAGCAGTTTAGACGGGACGACCGTCCGTCCGTCACCCCTCCACTTT	CASSLDGTTVRPSPLHF
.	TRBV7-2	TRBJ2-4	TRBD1	TGTGCCAGCAGCTCACAAACAGGGGGAACCAAAAACATTCAGTACTTC	CASSSQTGGTKNIQYF
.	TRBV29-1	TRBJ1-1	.	TGCAGCGTTGAACGGGGCTTGAACACTGAAGCTTTCTTT	CSVERGLNTEAFF
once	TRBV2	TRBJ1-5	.	TGTGCCGGCAATTATCACGAGGCCGATCAGCCCCAGCATTTT	CAGNYHEADQPQHF
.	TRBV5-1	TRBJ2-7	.	TGCGCCAGCAGCTTGGCCCCGGGTCCCCCTCGTGACGAGCAGTACTTC	CASSLAPGPPRDEQYF